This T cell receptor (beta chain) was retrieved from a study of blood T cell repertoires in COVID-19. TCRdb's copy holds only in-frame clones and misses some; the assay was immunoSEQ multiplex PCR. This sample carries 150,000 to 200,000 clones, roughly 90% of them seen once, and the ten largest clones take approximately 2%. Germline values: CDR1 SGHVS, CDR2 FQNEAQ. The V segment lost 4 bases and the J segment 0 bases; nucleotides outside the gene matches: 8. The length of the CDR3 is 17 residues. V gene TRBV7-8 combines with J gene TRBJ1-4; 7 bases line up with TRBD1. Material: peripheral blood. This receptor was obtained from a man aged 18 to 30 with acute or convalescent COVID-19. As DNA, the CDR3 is TGTGCCAGCAGCTCAAGACAGGGAGGCCCAACTAATGAAAAACTGTTTTTT. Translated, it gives CASSSRQGGPTNEKLFF. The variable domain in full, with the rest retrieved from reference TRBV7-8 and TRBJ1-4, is GAGVSQSPRYKVAKRGQDVALRCDPISGHVSLFWYQQALGQGPEFLTYFQNEAQLDKSGLPSDRFFAERPEGSVSTLKIQRTQQEDSAVYLCASSSRQGGPTNEKLFFGSGTQLSVL.